The 2 T cell receptor beta chains below were found in one sample sequenced in a study of radiotherapy plus CTLA-4 blockade in lung cancer. The protocol was immunoSEQ multiplex PCR, while the TCRdb copy is restricted to in-frame clones and leaves out a portion. The data show tens of thousands of clones, with 60% to 85% seen just once and 22% held by the top ten. The sample consisted of peripheral blood, taken from a patient treated with radiotherapy plus ipilimumab. The receptors originated from a human donor with non-small cell lung cancer whose response to radiotherapy plus ipilimumab could not be evaluated. Some clones in this sample may be carry-over from other donors' samples.

This clone was seen a handful of times. CDR3 nucleotide sequence: TGTGCCAGCAGCTCGGCAGGTGGCCAGCAGTACTTC. This sequence encodes CASSSAGGQQYF. The chain joins TRBV7-9 to TRBJ2-7; D remains ambiguous. Between the trimmed V and J ends, which lost 4 bases and 8 bases, there was a span of 12 bases. The length of the CDR3 is 12 residues. Germline V gene data show CDR1 as SEHNR and CDR2 as FQNEAQ (reference sequence).

On this clone: A read error may produce the germline difference seen at one junction end. Additional DNA sequences in this sample encode the identical CDR3. The chain carries TRBV6-6 and TRBJ2-7, with 7 bases identical to TRBD1. The CDR3 is 13 residues long. Germline V CDR1 and CDR2: MNHNY, SVGAGI (reference sequence). This CDR3 reads CASSYSRGYEQYF. DNA of the CDR3: TGTGCCAGCAGCTACTCCAGGGGGTACGAGCAGTACTTC.